These 27 T cell receptor beta chains were all obtained from the same sample, sequenced in a study of beta chain features in type 1 diabetes. These receptors' targets are unknown. The sequenced template was cDNA made from the entire isolated RNA. Libraries were prepared by immunoSEQ multiplex PCR; TCRdb keeps only in-frame clonotypes and omits some of them. The sample holds 500,000 to 850,000 clones, about an eighth seen once. Study-wide results and caveats: There was a moderate but significant shortening of TCRB CDR3s in all four CD4+ subsets of Type 1 diabetes patients.

Source material: naive CD4+ T cells from blood. All receptors derive from a man younger than 35 with type 1 diabetes.

This clone has more than one count but fewer than ten. The chain joins TRBV30 to TRBJ1-1, with D possibly TRBD1 on 6 matching bases. Germline CDR1 reads GTSNPN; CDR2 reads SVGIG (reference sequence). V dropped 4 bases and J dropped 0 bases, with 18 bases sitting between them. This CDR3 contains 16 residues. The CDR3 DNA reads TGTGCCTGGACCCTAGGGGGGGGAGGGCTGAACACTGAAGCTTTCTTT. It codes for CAWTLGGGGLNTEAFF.

The rearrangement links TRBV30 to TRBJ1-2; maybe TRBD1 (6 bases). Germline CDR1 reads GTSNPN; CDR2 reads SVGIG (reference sequence). V was cut by 2 bases and J by 8 bases, with 18 bases left in between. This CDR3 has 14 residues. The CDR3 is CAWSPRQEPAGYTF. The CDR3 region has the DNA TGTGCCTGGAGTCCCCGACAGGAGCCTGCGGGCTACACCTTC. Drawing the rest from reference TRBV30 and TRBJ1-2, the complete variable domain is SQTIHQWPATLVQPVGSPLSLECTVEGTSNPNLYWYRQAAGRGLQLLFYSVGIGQISSEVPQNLSASRPQDRQFILSSKKLLLSDSGFYLCAWSPRQEPAGYTFGSGTRLTVV.

This clone has just a few counts. The genes are TRBV2 and TRBJ2-2, with 7 bases that match TRBD2. V shed 7 bases and J 5 bases; nucleotides not matched to a gene: 13. Germline CDR1 and CDR2: SNHLY and FYNNEI. The length of the CDR3 is 16 residues. The CDR3 region is CASKERGGRSTGELFF. The CDR3 DNA reads as TGTGCCAGCAAAGAAAGGGGAGGGAGGAGTACCGGGGAGCTGTTTTTT.

This clone came up a few times. The rearrangement joins TRBV28 to TRBJ1-3; no clear D gene. The V gene lost 7 bases and the J gene lost 4 bases, with 8 bases spanning the gap. The CDR3 is 12 residues long. CDR1 is MDHEN and CDR2 is SYDVKM in the germline V gene. The CDR3 loop is CASNELGNTIYF. CDR3 in DNA: TGTGCCAGCAATGAATTGGGAAACACCATATATTTT.

The chain couples TRBV30 to TRBJ2-3; D is uncertain. The V end was cut by 4 bases, the J end by 5 bases, with 10 bases between. CDR1 is GTSNPN, CDR2 SVGIG, per germline (reference sequence). This CDR3 has 12 amino acids. Here the CDR3 reads CAWTSSQDTQYF. The CDR3 nucleotides read TGTGCCTGGACAAGTTCACAAGATACGCAGTATTTT.

Written as DNA, the CDR3 is TGTGCCAGCAGCGACGGGACAGGGGGCGCGAATGAGCAGTTCTTC. Encoded protein: CASSDGTGGANEQFF. The chain uses TRBV9 and TRBJ2-1, with 12 bases lining up with TRBD1. The CDR3 spans 15 residues. With V trimmed by 3 bases and J by 7 bases, 5 bases remained unmatched. The germline V gene encodes CDR1 SGDLS and CDR2 YYNGEE.

The genes are TRBV2 and TRBJ1-6, with D maybe TRBD1 (5 bases). V was cut by 4 bases and J by 7 bases, with 11 bases left in between. The germline CDR1 and CDR2 sequences are SNHLY and FYNNEI. The CDR3 length is 14 residues. CDR3 protein: CASSGRGANSPLHF. In nucleotides, the CDR3 is TGTGCCAGCAGTGGGAGGGGAGCAAATTCACCCCTCCACTTT.

The sample holds a few counts of this clone. The genes are TRBV5-4 and TRBJ1-1; D gene unclear. Germline V gives CDR1 SGHNT, CDR2 YYREEE (reference sequence). This CDR3 is 15 amino acids long. V lost 0 bases, J lost 4 bases, and 13 bases lay in between. CDR3 nucleotide sequence: TGTGCCAGCAGCTTGGGGGCAGGTGCGAGCACTGAAGCTTTCTTT. The encoded protein is CASSLGAGASTEAFF.

This clone turned up a few times. The chain employs TRBV7-2 and TRBJ2-3; D unresolved. Germline CDR1 and CDR2: SGHTA and FQGNSA. V was clipped by 4 bases and J by 2 bases, with 10 bases between them. This CDR3 has 14 residues. This CDR3 is CASSSVANTDTQYF. The CDR3 DNA follows: TGTGCCAGCAGCTCTGTGGCAAACACAGATACGCAGTATTTT.

The rearrangement links TRBV2 to TRBJ2-7; maybe TRBD1 (6 bases). The length of the CDR3 is 14 residues. The V end was cut by 1 base, the J end by 3 bases, with 10 bases between. From germline, CDR1 is SNHLY and CDR2 FYNNEI. CDR3 DNA: TGTGCCAGCAGTGAAGAGGACAGCTTCTACGAGCAGTACTTC. The encoded protein is CASSEEDSFYEQYF.

This clone has just a few counts. The chain has TRBV5-5 and TRBJ2-5; D gene uncertain. V shed 4 bases and J shed 5 bases, with 6 bases lying between them. The germline gives CDR1 SGHKS, CDR2 YYEKEE (reference sequence). This CDR3 comprises 11 residues. Here the CDR3 DNA reads TGTGCCAGCAGCCCCCGGGAGACCCAGTACTTC. Encoded protein: CASSPRETQYF.

This clone occurred a few times. The chain has TRBV5-1 and TRBJ2-7, with D hard to call. V gave up 4 bases and J gave up 3 bases, with 14 bases separating them. The length of the CDR3 is 14 residues. The V gene's germline CDR1 is SGHRS and CDR2 YFSETQ. This CDR3 reads CASSLSVLVYEQYF. CDR3 DNA: TGCGCCAGCAGCCTCAGCGTCCTAGTCTACGAGCAGTACTTC. Full variable domain (missing parts from reference TRBV5-1 and TRBJ2-7): KAGVTQTPRYLIKTRGQQVTLSCSPISGHRSVSWYQQTPGQGLQFLFEYFSETQRNKGNFPGRFSGRQFSNSRSEMNVSTLELGDSALYLCASSLSVLVYEQYFGPGTRLTVT.

This chain links TRBV7-9 with TRBJ1-1; D perhaps matches TRBD1 (6 bases). The CDR3 has 13 residues. The germline V gene encodes CDR1 SEHNR and CDR2 FQNEAQ (reference sequence). Trimming took off 4 bases at V and 3 bases at J, with 9 bases between the two ends. CDR3 residues: CASSSAGDTEAFF. The CDR3, as DNA: TGTGCCAGCAGCTCCGCAGGGGACACTGAAGCTTTCTTT.

The chain combines TRBV9 with TRBJ2-7; 7 bases line up with TRBD2. Germline-derived CDR1 and CDR2 are SGDLS and YYNGEE. Unmatched junction bases numbered 7, after V lost 1 base and J lost 3 bases. This CDR3 contains 15 residues. CDR3 DNA sequence: TGTGCCAGCAGCGTAAGCCCGGGGGACTACTACGAGCAGTACTTC. It translates to CASSVSPGDYYEQYF.

CDR3 sequence (DNA): TGTGCCAGCAGTCGGCAGGCAACCTACGAGCAGTACTTC. The encoded protein is CASSRQATYEQYF. J is TRBJ2-7 and V is TRBV2; D remains ambiguous. CDR3 size: 13 residues. Germline V lookup: CDR1 SNHLY, CDR2 FYNNEI. V gave up 5 bases and J gave up 2 bases, with 10 bases separating them.

In its sample, this clone was seen a few times. The rearrangement joins TRBV2 to TRBJ1-5; 12 positions agree with TRBD1. Germline CDR1 and CDR2: SNHLY and FYNNEI. V lost 8 bases to trimming and J lost 2 bases; unmatched junction nucleotides: 16. CDR3 size: 19 residues. CDR3 nucleotide sequence: TGTGCCAGCGCCTTCACCCCGGGACAGGGGGCCCTCGGCAATCAGCCCCAGCATTTT. Residues: CASAFTPGQGALGNQPQHF.

This rearrangement joins TRBV6-5 to TRBJ2-5; tentatively, D is TRBD2 (6 bases). This CDR3 is built from 14 residues. Trimming stripped 0 bases from V and 7 bases from J, with 12 bases between. CDR1 MNHEY and CDR2 SVGAGI come from the germline V gene. CDR3 sequence: CASSYSGGRGTQYF. Here the CDR3 DNA reads TGTGCCAGCAGTTACTCGGGGGGAAGGGGGACCCAGTACTTC.

This clone was seen a handful of times. This chain uses TRBV19 with TRBJ2-2, with 9 bases fitting TRBD1. CDR1 and CDR2 (germline): LNHDA, SQIVND (reference sequence). The J segment lost 3 bases and the V segment lost 4 bases, leaving 6 bases of the junction unmatched. The CDR3 is made up of 16 amino acids. The CDR3: CASSRDRDPDTGELFF. For the CDR3, the DNA is TGTGCCAGTAGTAGGGACAGGGACCCCGACACCGGGGAGCTGTTTTTT.

The chain couples TRBV14 to TRBJ1-2, with D possibly TRBD1 on 5 matching bases. Trimming removed 3 bases from V and 7 bases from J, with 12 bases in between. Germline V gene sequence: CDR1 SGHDN, CDR2 FVKESK. This CDR3 has 13 residues. The CDR3 DNA is TGTGCCAGCAGCCAGACGGGGAGGGGTGGCTACACCTTC. This encodes CASSQTGRGGYTF.

This clone was observed a handful of times. The V gene is TRBV25-1, the J gene TRBJ2-7, with TRBD1 matching over 12 bases. The CDR3 totals 14 residues. The germline V gene has CDR1 MGHDK and CDR2 SYGVNS. Trimming at V came to 4 bases and at J to 4 bases, leaving 2 bases not matched to a gene. CDR3 amino acids: CASSGGQGAYEQYF. CDR3 coding DNA: TGTGCCAGCAGTGGGGGACAGGGGGCTTACGAGCAGTACTTC.

This clone was seen more than once but under ten times. This chain uses TRBV13 with TRBJ2-1; D is tentatively TRBD1 or TRBD2 (7 bases each). The CDR3 is made up of 15 amino acids. V shed 5 bases and J shed 2 bases, with 13 bases lying between them. Per the germline V gene, CDR1 is PRHDT and CDR2 is FYEKMQ (reference sequence). The CDR3 nucleotides read TGTGCCAGCAGCCCCAGGGGGGGCCCCTACAATGAGCAGTTCTTC. Translated: CASSPRGGPYNEQFF.

This clone was counted only a few times. The V call is TRBV6-5, the J call TRBJ2-5; unclear D gene. Deletions cut 9 bases from V and 4 bases from J, with 9 bases between. CDR1 and CDR2 from the germline V gene are MNHEY and SVGAGI. CDR3 length: 11 amino acids. The CDR3 sequence: CASTLAETQYF. The DNA for the CDR3 is TGTGCCAGTACATTAGCAGAGACCCAGTACTTC.

This clone was observed a handful of times. V gene TRBV7-8 combines with J gene TRBJ2-1; TRBD1 matches 8 bases. Germline CDR1 SGHVS, CDR2 FQNEAQ. The CDR3 spans 15 residues. V was clipped by 3 bases and J by 1 base; unmatched bases: 2. This CDR3 reads CASSFGQGSYNEQFF. As DNA, the CDR3 is TGTGCCAGCAGCTTTGGACAGGGATCCTACAATGAGCAGTTCTTC.

Remarks on this clone: Other DNA sequences in the same sample also yield this CDR3. This chain uses TRBV5-6 with TRBJ1-1; D ambiguous. The germline V gene encodes CDR1 SGHDT and CDR2 YYEEEE. The CDR3 length is 14 residues. The V end lost 4 bases, the J end lost 0 bases, and 10 bases lay between the germline ends. In DNA form, the CDR3 reads TGTGCCAGCAGCCTTACGGGTCTGAACACTGAAGCTTTCTTT. This encodes CASSLTGLNTEAFF.

This clone has a handful of counts. The V and J genes are TRBV30 and TRBJ2-1; 11 bases match TRBD2. Unmatched junction bases numbered 3, after V lost 0 bases and J lost 5 bases. The CDR3 extends over 15 amino acids. CDR1 is GTSNPN, CDR2 SVGIG, per germline (reference sequence). DNA for the CDR3: TGTGCCTGGAGTGTACTAGCGGGAGTGCACAATGAGCAGTTCTTC. Translation: CAWSVLAGVHNEQFF.

This clone was picked up a small number of times. The V gene is TRBV6-5, the J gene TRBJ2-6, with D possibly being TRBD1 (5 bases). The germline gives CDR1 MNHEY, CDR2 SVGAGI. The CDR3 has 15 amino acids. Trimming removed 6 bases at V and 1 base at J, with 10 bases between. CDR3 amino acids: CASSRQTSGANVLTF. The CDR3 bases are TGTGCCAGCAGCCGACAGACATCTGGGGCCAACGTCCTGACTTTC.

In DNA, the CDR3 is TGTGCCAGCAACCGTCCCACGGCCCCTAACTATGGCTACACCTTC. The encoded protein is CASNRPTAPNYGYTF. This chain links TRBV7-2 with TRBJ1-2; D is uncertain. The CDR3 length is 15 residues. V shed 7 bases and J shed 0 bases, with 15 bases lying between them. The germline gives CDR1 SGHTA, CDR2 FQGNSA.